This T cell receptor (beta chain) was found in a study of blood T cell repertoires in COVID-19. In the study overall: Samples of COVID-19 (acute and convalescent) were obtained from the United States, Italy and Spain. Sample material is recorded as cDNA or gDNA derived from T cells, B-cell-depleted T cells, or PBMCs.

Here immunoSEQ multiplex PCR was the method, and the copy in TCRdb shows in-frame clones only, minus some. The sample has around 120,000 clones; about 89% are singletons. CDR1 WNHNN and CDR2 SYGVQD come from the germline V gene (reference sequence). V dropped 10 bases and J dropped 4; count of bases not matched to a gene: 4. CDR3 length: 12 amino acids. The receptor's source is a woman between 65 and 79 years old with acute or convalescent COVID-19. The sample consisted of peripheral blood. The V gene is TRBV10-1, the J gene TRBJ1-1; 9 bases fit TRBD1. DNA for the CDR3: TGCGCCACATCGACAGGGGGCACTGAAGCTTTCTTT. Protein sequence: CATSTGGTEAFF.